This TCR beta chain was identified during a study of OX40 agonist ivuxolimab in advanced cancers. Study as a whole: Patients assigned to dose escalation were diagnosed with hepatocellular carcinoma, melanoma, renal cell or head and neck cancer.

To note about this clone: The antigen is undetermined.

Trimming left V 2 bases short and J 6 bases short, with 7 bases between. The germline gives CDR1 MNHNS, CDR2 SASEGT. The CDR3 extends over 13 amino acids. Some clones are missing from TCRdb's copy, which holds only in-frame ones; the method was immunoSEQ multiplex PCR. The data contain approximately 100,000 clones, about 90% of them singletons. Study conclusions and caveats: On average, CD8+ T cells showed a greater number of expanded clones than CD4+.

The origin of this receptor is an adult with an advanced solid tumor such as melanoma, head and neck, liver or kidney cancer. This sample comprised CD4+ or CD8+ T cells sorted from blood, obtained in a trial of the OX40 agonist ivuxolimab. The chain couples TRBV6-1 to TRBJ2-2; the D gene could be TRBD1 or TRBD2 (6 bases each). CDR3 in DNA: TGTGCCAGCAGTGAAAGGGGGGCCGGGGAGCTGTTTTTT. The encoded protein is CASSERGAGELFF.